This record looks at one T cell receptor (beta chain) sequence and its context. Its antigen remains unknown. This sample is drawn from a study of Ad26.COV2.S vaccination and SARS-CoV-2 variants. Study-level points and caveats: Whether participants received vaccine or placebo, their non-spike TCR breadth was similar.

Treatment: roughly 19 received Ad26.COV2.S at low or high dose, single or two shots; about five received placebo; per-sample allocation not given. Sampling occurred on day 63 after the first vaccine or placebo injection. An Ad26 vector was used to express Wuhan-strain SARS-CoV-2 spike as the vaccine. The CDR3 totals 16 residues. Germline trimming cut 3 bases from V and 1 base from J; bases unmatched to any gene: 5. CDR1 and CDR2 (germline): MGHRA, YSYEKL. The repertoire was sequenced with immunoSEQ multiplex PCR; TCRdb's copy has only in-frame clones and lacks some. The data hold around 450,000 clones, with about nine tenths observed a single time.

The source of this sequence is a person aged 18 to 59 who received the Ad26.COV2.S COVID-19 vaccine or a placebo. J is TRBJ2-2 and V is TRBV4-1; 7 bases match TRBD2. Sequencing used peripheral blood, obtained in a trial of Ad26.COV2.S vaccine versus placebo. The CDR3 nucleotides read TGCGCCAGCAGCCATGAAGCGGGAAAGAACACCGGGGAGCTGTTTTTT. This encodes CASSHEAGKNTGELFF.